The 6 T cell receptor beta chains listed next were all sequenced from one sample in a study of spatial heterogeneity in lung cancer. Stated time point: sample taken at primary tumor resection. Unsorted whole RNA of tumor, nontumor lung or frozen PBMC was sequenced. Using its own MiXCR run on the 5' RACE reads, TCRdb lists one record per CDR3 protein. The sample lists approximately 82,000 distinct CDR3 sequences, roughly 12% occurring once. The material was PBMCs, obtained at surgery. The receptors derive from a male donor with early-stage non-small cell lung cancer.

The V and J genes are TRBV12-3 or TRBV12-4 and TRBJ2-7; D is uncertain. This CDR3 has 15 residues. V was trimmed by 3 bases and J by 0 bases, leaving 12 bases between them. CDR3: CASSLGSRSSYEQYF. Here the CDR3 DNA reads TGTGCCAGCAGTTTGGGCTCTCGGAGCTCCTACGAGCAGTACTTC.

A single count supports this clonotype. DNA for the CDR3: TGCGCCAGCAGCCACGGGACTACACAAGAGACCCAGTACTTC. This sequence encodes CASSHGTTQETQYF. The chain is built from TRBV5-1 and TRBJ2-5; TRBD2 matches 7 bases. The trim removed 4 bases at V and 2 bases at J, leaving 5 bases unmatched. CDR1 is SGHRS and CDR2 is YFSETQ in the germline V gene. This CDR3 spans 14 amino acids.

This clonotype has a handful of counts. The chain has TRBV2 and TRBJ2-2, with 8 nucleotides matching TRBD2. Germline CDR1 SNHLY, CDR2 FYNNEI. The junction had 8 bases not matched to a gene; V was cut back by 6 bases and J by 5 bases. The CDR3 is made up of 15 amino acids. The CDR3, as DNA: TGTGCCAGCAGAGCCAGCGGGGGAGATACCGGGGAGCTGTTTTTT. It translates to CASRASGGDTGELFF.

This clonotype was recorded at least ten times. The chain recombines TRBV5-6 with TRBJ1-2, with 8 bases identical to TRBD1. The trim removed 3 bases at V and 8 bases at J, leaving 9 bases unmatched. Germline CDR1 and CDR2: SGHDT and YYEEEE. The CDR3 consists of 14 residues. Here the CDR3 reads CASSYEDRGEGYTF. The CDR3, as DNA: TGTGCCAGCAGCTACGAAGACAGGGGTGAGGGCTACACCTTC.

V is TRBV12-3 or TRBV12-4 and J is TRBJ2-2, with 8 bases that match TRBD1. This CDR3 has 16 residues. V shed 6 bases, J shed 0 bases, and the junction held 6 bases outside the gene matches. The CDR3 spells CASSSGQASNTGELFF. CDR3 coding DNA: TGTGCCAGCAGCTCGGGACAGGCTTCGAACACCGGGGAGCTGTTTTTT.

This clonotype was seen only a few times. The chain combines TRBV12-3 or TRBV12-4 with TRBJ1-1; D is possibly TRBD1 (6 bases). V was shortened by 5 bases and J by 3 bases, with 13 bases between the two germline ends. The CDR3 length is 14 residues. Here the CDR3 reads CASSPRDTYTEAFF. CDR3 in DNA: TGTGCCAGCAGTCCCCGGGACACCTACACTGAAGCTTTCTTT.